This TCR beta chain was identified in a study of blood T cell repertoires in COVID-19. Overall study: Whether acute or convalescent, the COVID-19 samples came from the United States, Italy and Spain.

Sequenced by immunoSEQ multiplex PCR; TCRdb stores in-frame clones only, minus some. The repertoire consists of 240,000 or so clones, with 86% occurring once and the leading ten covering about 2.1%. Participants, about 18 to 90 years old, spanned under 30 US areas. Cohort 3 donors were reported recovered after two negative PCRs, clearance, or symptom resolution. The CDR3 covers 16 residues. Looked up from germline, CDR1 is SGHVS and CDR2 is FQNEAQ. Trimming took 5 bases from V and 0 from J, leaving 14 bases between them. Sequenced material: PBMCs or T cells enriched from blood (not recorded which). This chain joins TRBV7-8 and TRBJ2-4, with a tentative D call TRBD1 (6 bases). This clonotype was obtained from a woman aged 45-59 years who had recovered from COVID-19. The CDR3 sequence: CASSRRGDIAKNIQYF. Written as DNA, the CDR3 is TGTGCCAGCAGCAGACGAGGGGACATAGCCAAAAACATTCAGTACTTC.